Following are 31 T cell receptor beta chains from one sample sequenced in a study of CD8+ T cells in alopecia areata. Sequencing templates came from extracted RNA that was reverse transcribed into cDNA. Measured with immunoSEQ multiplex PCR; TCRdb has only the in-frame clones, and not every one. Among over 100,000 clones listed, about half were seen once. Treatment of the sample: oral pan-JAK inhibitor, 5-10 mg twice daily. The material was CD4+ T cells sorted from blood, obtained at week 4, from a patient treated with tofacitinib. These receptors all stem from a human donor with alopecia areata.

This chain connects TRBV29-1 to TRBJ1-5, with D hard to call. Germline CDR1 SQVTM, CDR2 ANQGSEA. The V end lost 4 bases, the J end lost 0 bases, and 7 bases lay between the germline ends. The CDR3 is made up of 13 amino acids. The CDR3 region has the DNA TGCAGCGTTGGGCTTTATAGCAATCAGCCCCAGCATTTT. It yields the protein CSVGLYSNQPQHF.

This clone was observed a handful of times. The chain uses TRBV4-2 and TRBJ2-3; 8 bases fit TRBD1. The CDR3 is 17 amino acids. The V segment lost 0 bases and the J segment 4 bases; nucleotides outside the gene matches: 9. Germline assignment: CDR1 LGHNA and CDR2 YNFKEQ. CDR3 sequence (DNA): TGTGCCAGCAGCCAAGAGAGTGCGACAGGGGTCGCAGATACGCAGTATTTT. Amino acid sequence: CASSQESATGVADTQYF.

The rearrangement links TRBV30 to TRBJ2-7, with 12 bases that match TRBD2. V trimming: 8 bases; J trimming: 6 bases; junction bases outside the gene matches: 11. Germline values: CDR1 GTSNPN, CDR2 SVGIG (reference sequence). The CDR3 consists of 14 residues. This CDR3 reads CAGSRLAGVLEQYF. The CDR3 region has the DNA TGTGCCGGCAGCCGACTAGCGGGAGTCCTCGAGCAGTACTTC.

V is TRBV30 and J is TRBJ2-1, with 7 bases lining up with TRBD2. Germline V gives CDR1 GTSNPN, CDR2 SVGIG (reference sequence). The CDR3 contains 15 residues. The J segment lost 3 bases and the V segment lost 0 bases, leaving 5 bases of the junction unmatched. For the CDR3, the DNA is TGTGCCTGGAGTGTAGGGCTAGCGGTCTACAATGAGCAGTTCTTC. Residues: CAWSVGLAVYNEQFF.

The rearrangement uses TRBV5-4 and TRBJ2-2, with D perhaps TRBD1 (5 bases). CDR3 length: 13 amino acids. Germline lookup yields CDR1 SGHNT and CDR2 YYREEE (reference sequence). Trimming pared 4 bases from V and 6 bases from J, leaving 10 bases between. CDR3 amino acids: CASSQVGAGELFF. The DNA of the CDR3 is TGTGCCAGCAGCCAAGTAGGGGCCGGGGAGCTGTTTTTT.

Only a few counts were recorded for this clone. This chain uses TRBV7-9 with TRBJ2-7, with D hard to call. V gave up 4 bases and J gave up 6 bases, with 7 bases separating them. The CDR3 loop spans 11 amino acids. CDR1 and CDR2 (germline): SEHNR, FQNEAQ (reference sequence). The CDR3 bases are TGTGCCAGCAGCTCCGGTGGCGAGCAGTACTTC. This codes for CASSSGGEQYF.

CDR3 loop: CSGIAGGTDTQYF. Here the CDR3 DNA reads TGCAGCGGGATAGCGGGTGGCACAGATACGCAGTATTTT. V gene TRBV29-1 combines with J gene TRBJ2-3; 7 nucleotides match TRBD2. The CDR3 spans 13 residues. The germline V gene encodes CDR1 SQVTM and CDR2 ANQGSEA. V gave up 7 bases and J gave up 1 base; unmatched junction bases: 5.

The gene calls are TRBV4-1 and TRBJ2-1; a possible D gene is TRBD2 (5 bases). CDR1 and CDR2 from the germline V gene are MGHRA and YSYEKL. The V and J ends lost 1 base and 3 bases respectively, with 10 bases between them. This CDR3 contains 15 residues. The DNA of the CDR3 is TGCGCCAGCAGCCAAGTGGGGAGACGCTACAATGAGCAGTTCTTC. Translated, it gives CASSQVGRRYNEQFF.

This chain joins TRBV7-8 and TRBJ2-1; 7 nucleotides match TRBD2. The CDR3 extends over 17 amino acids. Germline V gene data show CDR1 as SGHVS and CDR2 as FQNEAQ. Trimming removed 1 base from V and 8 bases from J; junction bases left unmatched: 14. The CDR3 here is CASSLDRMAGVRDEQFF. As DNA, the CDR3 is TGTGCCAGCAGCTTAGATCGTATGGCGGGAGTACGTGATGAGCAGTTCTTC.

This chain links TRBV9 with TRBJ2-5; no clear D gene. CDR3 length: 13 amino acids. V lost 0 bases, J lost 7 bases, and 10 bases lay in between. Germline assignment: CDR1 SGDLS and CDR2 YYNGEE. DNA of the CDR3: TGTGCCAGCAGCGTAGGTGGCGAAGGGACCCAGTACTTC. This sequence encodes CASSVGGEGTQYF.

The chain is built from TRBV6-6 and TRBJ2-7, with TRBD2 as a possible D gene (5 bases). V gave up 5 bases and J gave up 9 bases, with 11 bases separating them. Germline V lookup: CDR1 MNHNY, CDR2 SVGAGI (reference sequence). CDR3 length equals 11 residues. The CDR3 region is CASSLQEVQYF. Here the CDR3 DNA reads TGTGCCAGCAGTCTTCAGGAGGTGCAGTACTTC.

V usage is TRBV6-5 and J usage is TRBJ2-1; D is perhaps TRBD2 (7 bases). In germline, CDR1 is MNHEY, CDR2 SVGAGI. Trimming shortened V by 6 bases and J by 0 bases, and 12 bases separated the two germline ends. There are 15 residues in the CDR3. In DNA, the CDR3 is TGTGCCAGCAGCCGGGGGGCCCCCTCCTACAATGAGCAGTTCTTC. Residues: CASSRGAPSYNEQFF.

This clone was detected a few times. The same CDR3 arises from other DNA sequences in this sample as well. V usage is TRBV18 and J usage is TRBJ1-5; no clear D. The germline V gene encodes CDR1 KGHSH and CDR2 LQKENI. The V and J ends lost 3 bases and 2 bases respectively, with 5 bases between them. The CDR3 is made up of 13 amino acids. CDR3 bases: TGTGCCAGCTCACCGGCGGGCAATCAGCCCCAGCATTTT. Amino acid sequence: CASSPAGNQPQHF.

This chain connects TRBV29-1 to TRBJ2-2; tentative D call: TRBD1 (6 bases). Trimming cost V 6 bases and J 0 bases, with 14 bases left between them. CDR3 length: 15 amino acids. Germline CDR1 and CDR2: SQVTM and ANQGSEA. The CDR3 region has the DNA TGCAGCGTGGCCGGGACAAGTGCGAACACCGGGGAGCTGTTTTTT. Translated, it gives CSVAGTSANTGELFF.

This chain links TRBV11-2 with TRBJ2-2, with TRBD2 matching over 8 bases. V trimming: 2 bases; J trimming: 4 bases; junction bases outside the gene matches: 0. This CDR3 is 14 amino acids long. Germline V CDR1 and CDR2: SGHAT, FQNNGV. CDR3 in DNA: TGTGCCAGCAGCTTACTAGCGGGCACCGGGGAGCTGTTTTTT. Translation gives CASSLLAGTGELFF.

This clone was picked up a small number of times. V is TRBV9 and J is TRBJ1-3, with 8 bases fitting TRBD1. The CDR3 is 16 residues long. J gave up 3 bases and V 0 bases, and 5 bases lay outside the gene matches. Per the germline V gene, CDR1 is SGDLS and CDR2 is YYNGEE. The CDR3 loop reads CASSVVPGGVGNTIYF. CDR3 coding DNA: TGTGCCAGCAGCGTAGTTCCAGGGGGCGTTGGAAACACCATATATTTT.

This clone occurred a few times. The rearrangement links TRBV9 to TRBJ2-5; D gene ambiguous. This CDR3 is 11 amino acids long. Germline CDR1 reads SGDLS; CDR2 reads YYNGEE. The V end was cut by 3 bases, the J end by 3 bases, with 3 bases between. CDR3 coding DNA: TGTGCCAGCAGCGCCGAAGAGACCCAGTACTTC. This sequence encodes CASSAEETQYF.

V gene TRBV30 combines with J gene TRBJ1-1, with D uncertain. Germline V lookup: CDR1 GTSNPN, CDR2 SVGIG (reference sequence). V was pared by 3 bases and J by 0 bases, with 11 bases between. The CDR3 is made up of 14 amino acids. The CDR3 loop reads CAWRRAAMNTEAFF. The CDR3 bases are TGTGCCTGGAGGCGAGCTGCTATGAACACTGAAGCTTTCTTT.

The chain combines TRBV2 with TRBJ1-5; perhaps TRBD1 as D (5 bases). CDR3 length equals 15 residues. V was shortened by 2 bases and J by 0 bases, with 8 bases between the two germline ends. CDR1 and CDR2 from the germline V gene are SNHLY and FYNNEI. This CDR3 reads CASSETGHSNQPQHF. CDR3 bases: TGTGCCAGCAGTGAAACAGGACATAGCAATCAGCCCCAGCATTTT.

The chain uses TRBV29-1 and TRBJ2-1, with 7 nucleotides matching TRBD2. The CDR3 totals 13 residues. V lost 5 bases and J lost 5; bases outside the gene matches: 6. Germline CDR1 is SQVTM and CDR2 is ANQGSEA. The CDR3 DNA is TGCAGCGTTCCTAGCGGAGTTGACAATGAGCAGTTCTTC. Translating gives CSVPSGVDNEQFF.

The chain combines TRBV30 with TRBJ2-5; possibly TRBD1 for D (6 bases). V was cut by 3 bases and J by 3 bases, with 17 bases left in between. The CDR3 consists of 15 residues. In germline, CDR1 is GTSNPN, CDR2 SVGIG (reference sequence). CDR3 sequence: CAWRGFRGYEETQYF. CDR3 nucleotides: TGTGCCTGGAGGGGGTTCAGGGGATATGAAGAGACCCAGTACTTC.

The CDR3: CASGGQGTANEKLFF. CDR3 nucleotides: TGTGCCAGCGGGGGACAGGGAACAGCTAATGAAAAACTGTTTTTT. The chain links TRBV9 to TRBJ1-4, with TRBD1 matching 9 bases. Trimming removed 7 bases from V and 3 bases from J; junction bases left unmatched: 7. This CDR3 has 15 amino acids. Germline values: CDR1 SGDLS, CDR2 YYNGEE.

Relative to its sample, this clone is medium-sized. The CDR3 spells CASSEINLGVDYQPQHF. The CDR3 DNA follows: TGCGCCAGCTCCGAGATCAATTTGGGGGTCGATTATCAGCCCCAGCATTTT. This chain connects TRBV4-1 to TRBJ1-5; D might be TRBD1 (5 bases). Per germline, CDR1 MGHRA and CDR2 YSYEKL. V lost 8 bases and J lost 5, with 25 bases in between. The CDR3 covers 17 residues.

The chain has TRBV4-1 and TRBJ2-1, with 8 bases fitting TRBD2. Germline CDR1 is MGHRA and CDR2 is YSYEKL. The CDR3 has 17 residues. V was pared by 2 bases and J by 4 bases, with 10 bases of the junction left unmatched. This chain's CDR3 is CASSQPSGGKRYNEQFF. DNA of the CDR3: TGCGCCAGCAGCCAACCTTCGGGGGGGAAAAGGTACAATGAGCAGTTCTTC.

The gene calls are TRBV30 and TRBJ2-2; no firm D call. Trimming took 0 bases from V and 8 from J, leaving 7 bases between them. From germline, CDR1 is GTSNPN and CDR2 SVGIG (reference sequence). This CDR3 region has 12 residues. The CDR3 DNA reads TGTGCCTGGAGTGTAGACGGGGGGGAGCTGTTTTTT. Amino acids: CAWSVDGGELFF.

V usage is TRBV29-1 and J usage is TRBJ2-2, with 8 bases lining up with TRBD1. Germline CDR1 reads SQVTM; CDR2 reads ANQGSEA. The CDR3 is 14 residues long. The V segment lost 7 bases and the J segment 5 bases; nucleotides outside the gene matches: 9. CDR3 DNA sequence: TGCAGCGCCACGGACAGGGCCCGGACCGGGGAGCTGTTTTTT. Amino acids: CSATDRARTGELFF.

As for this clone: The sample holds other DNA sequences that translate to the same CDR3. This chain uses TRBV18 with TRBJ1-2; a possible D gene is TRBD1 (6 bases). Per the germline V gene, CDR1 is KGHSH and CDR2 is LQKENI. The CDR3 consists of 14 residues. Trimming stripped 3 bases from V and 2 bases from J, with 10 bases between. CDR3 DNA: TGTGCCAGCTCACCGCAGGGGTCCAACTATGGCTACACCTTC. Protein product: CASSPQGSNYGYTF. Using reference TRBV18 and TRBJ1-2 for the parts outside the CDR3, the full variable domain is NAGVMQNPRHLVRRRGQEARLRCSPMKGHSHVYWYRQLPEEGLKFMVYLQKENIIDESGMPKERFSAEFPKEGPSILRIQQVVRGDSAAYFCASSPQGSNYGYTFGSGTRLTVV.

This CDR3 reads CASSLGQGDGYTF. Here the CDR3 DNA reads TGCGCCAGCAGCTTGGGACAGGGAGACGGCTACACCTTC. The chain is built from TRBV5-1 and TRBJ1-2; TRBD1 matches at 7 bases. Losses at the gene ends were 0 bases for V and 8 bases for J; bases not matched to a gene: 4. CDR1 and CDR2 from the germline V gene are SGHRS and YFSETQ. The CDR3 extends over 13 amino acids.

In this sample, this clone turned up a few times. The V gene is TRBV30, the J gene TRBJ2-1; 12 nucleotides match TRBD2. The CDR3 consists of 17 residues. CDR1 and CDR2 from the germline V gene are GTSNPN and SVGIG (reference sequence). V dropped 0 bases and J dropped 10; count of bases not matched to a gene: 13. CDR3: CAWSVRGLAGLRGEQFF. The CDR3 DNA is TGTGCCTGGAGTGTACGCGGACTAGCGGGGCTTCGTGGAGAGCAGTTCTTC.

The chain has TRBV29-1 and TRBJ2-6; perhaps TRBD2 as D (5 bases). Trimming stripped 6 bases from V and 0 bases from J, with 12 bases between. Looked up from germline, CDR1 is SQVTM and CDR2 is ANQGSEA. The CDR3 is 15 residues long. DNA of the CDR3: TGCAGCGTCGCGACGGACTTCTCTGGGGCCAACGTCCTGACTTTC. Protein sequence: CSVATDFSGANVLTF.

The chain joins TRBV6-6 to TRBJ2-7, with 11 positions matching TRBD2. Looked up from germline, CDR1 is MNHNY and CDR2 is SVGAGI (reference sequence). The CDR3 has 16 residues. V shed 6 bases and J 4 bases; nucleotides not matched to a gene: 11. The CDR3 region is CASSLPTSGSPYEQYF. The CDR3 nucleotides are TGTGCCAGCAGCCTCCCCACTAGCGGGAGCCCTTACGAGCAGTACTTC.